This is a list of T cell receptor beta chains from one sample in a study of cytomegalovirus exposure and HLA in healthy donors. The table came from immunoSEQ multiplex PCR; TCRdb's copy has only in-frame clones and leaves some out. The table includes 150,000 to 200,000 clones, around 76% detected once. Sequencing input: PBMCs. The receptors stem from a middle-aged woman in good health and CMV-seronegative. CDR3s include the opening cysteine and the closing phenylalanine or tryptophan. Each record gives: clone size, J gene, CDR3 length, V gene, D gene, CDR3 DNA, CDR3 protein. D genes are given only for firm matches. Clone size is not always given. Where it is, it says once, few, many or a class for expanded clones.

NA,TRBJ2-7,13,TRBV27,TRBD1,TGTGCCAGCAAGGACAGGACAACCTACGAGCAGTACTTC,CASKDRTTYEQYF
NA,TRBJ2-5,12,TRBV5-4,NA,TGTGCCAGCAGCTCTGGGGGGGAGACCCAGTACTTC,CASSSGGETQYF
NA,TRBJ2-7,15,TRBV28,NA,TGTGCCAGCAGTTCGTGGTCGACTAGAAGAGGAGAGCAGTACTTC,CASSSWSTRRGEQYF
once,TRBJ2-7,16,TRBV5-5,NA,TGTGCCAGCAGCTTGGGGAGCGGACGAATCTCCTACGAGCAGTACTTC,CASSLGSGRISYEQYF
NA,TRBJ2-3,15,TRBV27,TRBD2,TGTGCCAGCAGTGTTAGCGGGCCTAGCACAGATACGCAGTATTTT,CASSVSGPSTDTQYF
NA,TRBJ2-1,15,TRBV5-1,NA,TGCGCCAGCAGCTTAGGCTGGCGGGTATACAATGAGCAGTTCTTC,CASSLGWRVYNEQFF
once,TRBJ2-7,14,TRBV28,TRBD1,TGTGCCAGCAGTTCAGGGGGTTTAAACTACGAGCAGTACTTC,CASSSGGLNYEQYF
NA,TRBJ1-2,14,TRBV19,TRBD1,TGTGCCAGTACCCTACAGGGGGCAGTACATGGCTACACCTTC,CASTLQGAVHGYTF
NA,TRBJ2-5,15,TRBV7-6,TRBD1,TGTGCCAGCAGCCAAGATGGACAGGGGAGGGAGACCCAGTACTTC,CASSQDGQGRETQYF
NA,TRBJ1-5,13,TRBV30,NA,TGTGCCTGGAGTGTGGCGGGTAATCAGCCCCAGCATTTT,CAWSVAGNQPQHF
NA,TRBJ2-7,16,TRBV28,NA,TGTGCCAGCAGTCATTACACTAACAGGAATTACTACGAGCAGTACTTC,CASSHYTNRNYYEQYF
NA,TRBJ2-7,16,TRBV5-4,NA,TGTGCCAGCAGCCCTAGACAGGTGGCCCCCTCCTACGAGCAGTACTTC,CASSPRQVAPSYEQYF
once,TRBJ2-7,12,TRBV29-1,NA,TGCAGCTTTTCGGACAGATCCTACGAGCAGTACTTC,CSFSDRSYEQYF
few,TRBJ1-1,15,TRBV7-9,TRBD1,TGTGCCAGCAGCTCGATACAGGGGGCGAACACTGAAGCTTTCTTT,CASSSIQGANTEAFF
NA,TRBJ2-6,15,TRBV29-1,NA,TGCAGCGTTGAACTTGAGCGCTCTGGGGCCAACGTCCTGACTTTC,CSVELERSGANVLTF
NA,TRBJ1-2,13,TRBV2,NA,TGTGCCAGCAGCCCCGGTGAGGGTCGAGGCTACACCTTC,CASSPGEGRGYTF
once,TRBJ1-1,16,TRBV27,TRBD1,TGTGCCAGCAGTTTATTCCAGGGGGGTTTGAACACTGAAGCTTTCTTT,CASSLFQGGLNTEAFF
NA,TRBJ2-2,16,TRBV11-1,NA,TGTGCCAGCAACCTAGGAGGGGGCGCGAACACCGGGGAGCTGTTTTTT,CASNLGGGANTGELFF
NA,TRBJ2-5,13,TRBV28,TRBD1,TGTGCCAGCAGTTTGACAGGGAGAGAGACCCAGTACTTC,CASSLTGRETQYF
NA,TRBJ2-7,15,TRBV11-2,TRBD1,TGTGCCAGCAGCTCACGATCCGGGACAGGGGGCGAGCAGTACTTC,CASSSRSGTGGEQYF
NA,TRBJ1-5,17,TRBV6-1,TRBD1,TGTGCCAGCAGTGAAGGGGGTGGACAGGGTCTGAATCAGCCCCAGCATTTT,CASSEGGGQGLNQPQHF
NA,TRBJ2-6,15,TRBV9,NA,TGTGCCAGCAGCGTAGGGAGGGCTGGGGCCAACGTCCTGACTTTC,CASSVGRAGANVLTF
NA,TRBJ1-2,14,TRBV2,NA,TGTGCCAGCAGTGAAGGAGTGGGGGGCTATGGCTACACCTTC,CASSEGVGGYGYTF
NA,TRBJ1-4,14,TRBV6-5,TRBD1,TGTGCCAGCAGCGGGACAGGGCTTAATGAAAAACTGTTTTTT,CASSGTGLNEKLFF
once,TRBJ1-2,13,TRBV6-4,NA,TGTGCCAGCAGTGACAACGGTAACTATGGCTACACCTTC,CASSDNGNYGYTF
NA,TRBJ2-6,16,TRBV11-1,NA,TGTGCCAGCAGCCCAGTTATCCGATCTGGGGCCAACGTCCTGACTTTC,CASSPVIRSGANVLTF
NA,TRBJ2-7,15,TRBV28,NA,TGTGCCAGCAGCCCTGAGGAGGGGTTTAGGTACGAGCAGTACTTC,CASSPEEGFRYEQYF
NA,TRBJ1-4,14,TRBV6-6,NA,TGTGCCAGCAGCAGGACAGCCACTAATGAAAAACTGTTTTTT,CASSRTATNEKLFF
few,TRBJ2-3,18,TRBV19,TRBD1,TGTGCCAGTAGTATAGATCCAAAAGGACAGGGTGTTACAGATACGCAGTATTTT,CASSIDPKGQGVTDTQYF
NA,TRBJ1-1,16,TRBV5-1,NA,TGCGCCAGCAGCTTGGCGGTAGGGGTTGGGCAGAGTGAAGCTTTCTTT,CASSLAVGVGQSEAFF
NA,TRBJ2-1,14,TRBV28,NA,TGTGCCAGCATAGGGGGAGGGGGATACAATGAGCAGTTCTTC,CASIGGGGYNEQFF
NA,TRBJ2-1,14,TRBV5-6,TRBD2,TGTGCCAGCAGCTCCAGCGGGAGTGTAGATGAGCAGTTCTTC,CASSSSGSVDEQFF
NA,TRBJ2-7,14,TRBV18,TRBD1,TGTGCCAGCTCACCCAGGGGGCCAGCTTACGAGCAGTACTTC,CASSPRGPAYEQYF
NA,TRBJ2-3,15,TRBV7-3,NA,TGTGCCAGCAGCTTAGGCAGCGGAAGCACAGATACGCAGTATTTT,CASSLGSGSTDTQYF
NA,TRBJ1-1,14,TRBV15,NA,TGTGCCACCAGCAGAGGAGGAGCGAACACTGAAGCTTTCTTT,CATSRGGANTEAFF
NA,TRBJ1-3,13,TRBV13,NA,TGTGCCAGCAGCTCTCTATCTGGAAACACCATATATTTT,CASSSLSGNTIYF
NA,TRBJ2-5,15,TRBV6-1,NA,TGTGCCAGCAGTATCATAGGGGGATCCGGAGAGACCCAGTACTTC,CASSIIGGSGETQYF
NA,TRBJ1-2,13,TRBV29-1,NA,TGCAGCGTTGGAGGTAGTCCCCTAGGTGGCTACACCTTC,CSVGGSPLGGYTF
NA,TRBJ1-1,13,TRBV7-9,NA,TGTGCCAGCAGCTTAAGCGGTTGGACTGAAGCTTTCTTT,CASSLSGWTEAFF
NA,TRBJ2-7,14,TRBV28,TRBD2,TGTGCCAGCATGAATAGCGGGAGCTCCTACGAGCAGTACTTC,CASMNSGSSYEQYF
NA,TRBJ2-5,15,TRBV25-1,NA,TGTGCCAGCAGTGCCTTACCGGGTTCTCAAGAGACCCAGTACTTC,CASSALPGSQETQYF
few,TRBJ2-3,15,TRBV5-1,NA,TGCGCCAGCAGCGCTTTAGGGAGAGACACAGATACGCAGTATTTT,CASSALGRDTDTQYF
NA,TRBJ2-3,14,TRBV28,NA,TGTGCCAGCAGTTCCTACAATGGAGACGATACGCAGTATTTT,CASSSYNGDDTQYF
NA,TRBJ1-1,15,TRBV6-5,NA,TGTGCCAGCAGTCCGATACAGATTATGAACACTGAAGCTTTCTTT,CASSPIQIMNTEAFF
NA,TRBJ2-2,16,TRBV9,TRBD2,TGTGCCAGCAGCGTAACCGCGGGGGTTAACACCGGGGAGCTGTTTTTT,CASSVTAGVNTGELFF
few,TRBJ2-2,15,TRBV5-1,TRBD1,TGCGCCAGCAGCTTGGGACAGGGGAACACCGGGGAGCTGTTTTTT,CASSLGQGNTGELFF
NA,TRBJ2-1,14,TRBV15,TRBD2,TGTGCCACCAGCGCCCGGACTAGCGCGGGTGAGCAGTTCTTC,CATSARTSAGEQFF
NA,TRBJ2-7,14,TRBV6-1,NA,TGTGCCAGCAGTGAATGGGGAGTTCCTTACGAGCAGTACTTC,CASSEWGVPYEQYF
NA,TRBJ2-1,15,TRBV9,NA,TGTGCCAGCAGCGCCCACGAGGGCCTTGGCTATGAGCAGTTCTTC,CASSAHEGLGYEQFF
NA,TRBJ2-1,14,TRBV7-9,TRBD2,TGTGCCAGCAGCCTCGGGACTAGGTACGAGGAGCAGTTCTTC,CASSLGTRYEEQFF
once,TRBJ1-1,12,TRBV30,NA,TGTGCCTGGAGTAGGGACAAGCCTGAAGCTTTCTTT,CAWSRDKPEAFF
NA,TRBJ2-1,17,TRBV19,NA,TGTGCCAGTAGTACTCTACAGGGAGTACGTCTGGGAAATGAGCAGTTCTTC,CASSTLQGVRLGNEQFF
NA,TRBJ2-1,14,TRBV7-2,NA,TGTGCCAGCAGCTTATTGCGGTCTTACAATGAGCAGTTCTTC,CASSLLRSYNEQFF
NA,TRBJ1-3,15,TRBV6-5,NA,TGTGCCAGCAGTTACACGGGGGAGTCTGGAAACACCATATATTTT,CASSYTGESGNTIYF
NA,TRBJ2-7,16,TRBV7-9,TRBD1,TGTGCCAGCAGCCTCACTTCGGACAGGAGCTCCTACGAGCAGTACTTC,CASSLTSDRSSYEQYF
NA,TRBJ1-4,14,TRBV19,NA,TGTGCCAGTAGTACTCAGGGGTCGGGGGAAAAACTGTTTTTT,CASSTQGSGEKLFF
once,TRBJ2-1,15,TRBV6-5,TRBD2,TGTGCCAGCAGCCCGGGACTAGCGGGAGTAAGGGAGCAGTTCTTC,CASSPGLAGVREQFF
NA,TRBJ1-1,15,TRBV5-1,NA,TGCGCCAGCAGCTCCTCCAGACAGGATAACACTGAAGCTTTCTTT,CASSSSRQDNTEAFF
NA,TRBJ1-1,15,TRBV6-5,NA,TGTGCCAGCTTCGGGAGGGGATCCGGGAACACTGAAGCTTTCTTT,CASFGRGSGNTEAFF